Below, 8 T cell receptor beta chains from the same sample are listed, as sequenced in a study of cytomegalovirus exposure and HLA in healthy donors. Primers for the PCR totalled 60 Vbeta and 13 Jbeta. Generated by immunoSEQ multiplex PCR, the TCRdb table keeps only in-frame clones and is missing some. The sample yields about 150,000 clones, 75% to 90% seen once. Sample: PBMCs. These receptor sequences come from a boy under 10 years old in good health and CMV-seronegative.

The chain has TRBV10-3 and TRBJ1-2; no clear D. CDR1 is ENHRY, CDR2 SYGVKD, per germline. Trimming stripped 0 bases from V and 2 bases from J, with 13 bases between. The CDR3 runs 16 residues. The CDR3 reads CAISESTRYGNYGYTF. The CDR3 DNA sequence: TGTGCCATCAGTGAGTCGACTCGATACGGCAACTATGGCTACACCTTC.

This clone was observed a single time. The chain carries TRBV5-1 and TRBJ2-2; 8 bases map to TRBD2. The V and J ends lost 4 bases and 0 bases, in that order; junction bases with no gene match: 11. Germline V gene lookup returns CDR1 SGHRS and CDR2 YFSETQ. There are 18 residues in the CDR3. CDR3 region: CASSPKGRAGANTGELFF. The CDR3 DNA reads as TGCGCCAGCAGCCCCAAAGGTCGAGCGGGAGCGAACACCGGGGAGCTGTTTTTT.

The CDR3 loop is CASSSSGPMQETQYF. The CDR3 DNA reads TGTGCCAGCAGCTCGTCAGGGCCTATGCAAGAGACCCAGTACTTC. V and J are TRBV5-4 and TRBJ2-5; maybe TRBD1 (5 bases). With 3 bases removed from V and 2 bases from J, the gap between germline ends came to 14 bases. The germline V gene encodes CDR1 SGHNT and CDR2 YYREEE (reference sequence). CDR3 length: 15 amino acids.

This clone was picked up one time. The V and J genes are TRBV14 and TRBJ2-1; TRBD2 aligns across 7 bases. With V trimmed by 4 bases and J by 0 bases, 0 bases remained unmatched. Germline assignment: CDR1 SGHDN and CDR2 FVKESK. The CDR3 has 14 residues. For the CDR3, the DNA is TGTGCCAGCAGCCCTAGCGGCTCCTACAATGAGCAGTTCTTC. Translating gives CASSPSGSYNEQFF.

The chain carries TRBV19 and TRBJ2-5, with D perhaps TRBD2 (6 bases). V lost 4 bases to trimming and J lost 5 bases, with 17 bases between them. The germline CDR1 and CDR2 sequences are LNHDA and SQIVND (reference sequence). CDR3 length: 15 amino acids. The CDR3 region is CASSTPGLPGETQYF. The CDR3 DNA reads as TGTGCCAGTAGTACTCCGGGACTTCCCGGGGAGACCCAGTACTTC.

The J gene is TRBJ2-1, the V gene TRBV19; D is possibly TRBD1 (5 bases). Trimming removed 3 bases at V and 9 bases at J, with 6 bases between. The CDR3 runs to 11 residues. Germline CDR1 is LNHDA and CDR2 is SQIVND (reference sequence). The DNA for the CDR3 is TGTGCCAGTAGTATTGGGGCTGAGCAGTTCTTC. It yields the protein CASSIGAEQFF. The whole variable domain, remainder taken from reference TRBV19 and TRBJ2-1, is DGGITQSPKYLFRKEGQNVTLSCEQNLNHDAMYWYRQDPGQGLRLIYYSQIVNDFQKGDIAEGYSVSREKKESFPLTVTSAQKNPTAFYLCASSIGAEQFFGPGTRLTVL.

The chain is built from TRBV2 and TRBJ2-1, with D possibly matching TRBD1 (6 bases). CDR3 size: 14 residues. Trimming took off 3 bases at V and 8 bases at J, with 14 bases between the two ends. CDR1 is SNHLY, CDR2 FYNNEI, per germline. CDR3 sequence reads: CASSEPGVRDEQFF. In nucleotides, the CDR3 is TGTGCCAGCAGTGAGCCAGGGGTGAGGGATGAGCAGTTCTTC.

This clone was recorded once. The chain recombines TRBV5-1 with TRBJ2-5; D is perhaps TRBD2 (6 bases). Looked up from germline, CDR1 is SGHRS and CDR2 is YFSETQ. The CDR3 has 15 residues. V lost 4 bases and J lost 2, with 15 bases in between. CDR3: CASSPGWGEQETQYF. The CDR3 DNA reads as TGCGCCAGCAGCCCAGGGTGGGGGGAACAAGAGACCCAGTACTTC.